This paragraph covers one TCR beta chain sequence. Antigen: not known. The sample's time point: newly diagnosed GD, antithyroid drugs for less than 3 months. Construction of the TCR library relied on RNA isolated from PBMCs. Researchers made TCR beta libraries by using iRepertoire HTBI primers and running Arm-PCR on CDR3 regions. TCRdb called the multiplex PCR reads again in MiXCR, with one record for every CDR3 protein. The table includes about 500,000 distinct CDR3 sequences, 15% to 20% detected once. CDR3 length: 16 residues. Germline V gene data show CDR1 as KGHSH and CDR2 as LQKENI. V lost 3 bases to trimming and J lost 0 bases, with 11 bases between them. This entry comes from a study of regulatory T cells in long-lasting Graves disease. Study-wide points: With approximately 2,500 shared public clonotypes, persistent patients exceeded new patients, who shared about a thousand. Lower TCR diversity was seen in persistent Graves' patients than in newly diagnosed ones.

This same sample was also part of a study on T cells in Graves' hyperthyroidism and ophthalmopathy. That investigation notes: Investigators excluded patients with uncontrolled infection, other autoimmune disease, pregnancy or lactation. Researchers ran a first-round RT-PCR on the TCR CDR3 using the HTBI primer set.

The source of this sequence is a man in his forties with Graves disease. Sample: peripheral blood mononuclear cells (PBMCs), taken at new diagnosis, from a patient treated with antithyroid drugs. The V call is TRBV18, the J call TRBJ1-4, with D perhaps matching TRBD1 (5 bases). DNA for the CDR3: TGTGCCAGCTCACCTCTTCAAGGGGCAACTAATGAAAAACTGTTTTTT. Protein: CASSPLQGATNEKLFF.